A selection of T cell receptor beta chains follows, all from one sample in a study of T cell changes during pregnancy in multiple sclerosis. Assay used: immunoSEQ multiplex PCR; TCRdb lists only in-frame clones, some missing. The table has 70,000 to 95,000 clones, 93% seen once. Sample: peripheral blood, taken in the second trimester of pregnancy. All receptors derive from a female donor with multiple sclerosis, enrolled in a pregnancy study. CDR3s include the opening cysteine and the closing phenylalanine or tryptophan. The order of the fields is D gene, CDR3 length, V gene, J gene, CDR3 DNA, CDR3 protein. A D gene is named only where the DNA matches it firmly.

TRBD1	14	TRBV4-2	TRBJ2-7	TGTGCCAGCAGCCAAGGACAGGGAAACTACGAGCAGTACTTC	CASSQGQGNYEQYF
-	16	TRBV19	TRBJ1-1	TGTGCCAGTAGTCTAAGCACAGGGCTAATGAACACTGAAGCTTTCTTT	CASSLSTGLMNTEAFF
TRBD2	19	TRBV11-2	TRBJ2-2	TGTGCCAGCAGCTTAAACGGACTAGCGGGGGAAAGGAACACCGGGGAGCTGTTTTTT	CASSLNGLAGERNTGELFF
TRBD1	14	TRBV5-5	TRBJ2-2	TGTGCCAGCAGCCGGGACAGACACACCGGGGAGCTGTTTTTT	CASSRDRHTGELFF
TRBD2	17	TRBV15	TRBJ2-5	TGTGCCACCAGCAGGGGATCTAGCGGGATCTCAGAAGAGACCCAGTACTTC	CATSRGSSGISEETQYF
TRBD2	15	TRBV12-5	TRBJ2-5	TGTGCTAGTGGTTTGGGAGCGGGGGGAGGGGAGACCCAGTACTTC	CASGLGAGGGETQYF
TRBD2	16	TRBV9	TRBJ2-1	TGTGCCAGCAACCCGACGGGGGGACTAGTAGGGAATGAGCAGTTCTTC	CASNPTGGLVGNEQFF
TRBD2	15	TRBV5-8	TRBJ2-1	TGTGCCAGCAGCTTGAGTTCGAGCGGGGTCCATGAGCAGTTCTTC	CASSLSSSGVHEQFF
-	15	TRBV29-1	TRBJ1-1	TGCAGCGTTGGAGGGCAGGGCGCGGGGTATACTGAAGCTTTCTTT	CSVGGQGAGYTEAFF
-	15	TRBV18	TRBJ1-3	TGTGCCAGCTCACCCCTACAGGGCGAGGAAAACACCATATATTTT	CASSPLQGEENTIYF
-	16	TRBV2	TRBJ1-5	TGTGCCAGCAGCGCGAATTTTAGAAGGGGTAATCAGCCCCAGCATTTT	CASSANFRRGNQPQHF
-	19	TRBV21-1	TRBJ2-4	TGTGCCAGCAGCAAAGGGTACGTCCGTGGACAGGGTGGTGTAGACATTCAGTACTTC	CASSKGYVRGQGGVDIQYF